One and the same sample provided the 8 T cell receptor beta chains below, sequenced in a study of blood T cell repertoires in COVID-19. Produced via immunoSEQ multiplex PCR; TCRdb's table is partial and in-frame only. The table has 50,000 to 55,000 clones, 85% to 90% seen once; the top ten hold approximately 3.9%. Specimen: peripheral blood. These receptors were collected from a man in his fifties with acute or convalescent COVID-19.

The rearrangement joins TRBV5-1 to TRBJ1-3, with 9 nucleotides matching TRBD1. J lost 0 bases, V lost 4 bases, and 8 bases had no gene match. In germline, CDR1 is SGHRS, CDR2 YFSETQ. CDR3 size: 17 residues. CDR3 DNA: TGCGCCAGCAGCCAGACAGGGGGATTGAGCTCTGGAAACACCATATATTTT. Translation: CASSQTGGLSSGNTIYF.

The chain uses TRBV12-5 and TRBJ1-5, with TRBD1 identical over 10 bases. With V trimmed by 6 bases and J by 10 bases, 12 bases remained unmatched. Germline values: CDR1 LGHNT, CDR2 FRNRAP. This CDR3 comprises 15 residues. The CDR3 coding sequence is TGTGCTAGTGGCCCCGGACAGGGGGGATTGCATCCCCAGCATTTT. As protein: CASGPGQGGLHPQHF.

The chain combines TRBV12-5 with TRBJ1-5, with no clear D. Looked up from germline, CDR1 is LGHNT and CDR2 is FRNRAP. The germline V and J ends were trimmed by 5 bases and 4 bases, with 3 bases remaining between them. CDR3 length: 11 amino acids. The CDR3 protein is CASGRNQPQHF. The CDR3 coding sequence is TGTGCTAGTGGTCGGAATCAGCCCCAGCATTTT.

The chain carries TRBV25-1 and TRBJ2-2; D perhaps matches TRBD1 (5 bases). Germline-derived CDR1 and CDR2 are MGHDK and SYGVNS. This CDR3 spans 15 amino acids. Trimming removed 5 bases from V and 5 bases from J, with 15 bases in between. DNA for the CDR3: TGTGCCAGCAGTCTGCAGGGTACGAGGACCGGGGAGCTGTTTTTT. This gives the protein CASSLQGTRTGELFF.

In this sample, this clone turned up a few times. The gene calls are TRBV29-1 and TRBJ2-2, with 9 bases that match TRBD1. Germline loops: CDR1 SQVTM, CDR2 ANQGSEA. This CDR3 comprises 15 residues. J gave up 4 bases and V 0 bases, and 3 bases lay outside the gene matches. Here the CDR3 reads CSVEERGQGTGELFF. The CDR3 DNA is TGCAGCGTTGAAGAAAGGGGACAGGGCACCGGGGAGCTGTTTTTT.

The CDR3 DNA reads TGTGCCAGCAGCTATATTGGACAGGGGTATGGCTACACCTTC. Amino acids: CASSYIGQGYGYTF. The chain carries TRBV3-1 (or the pseudogene TRBV3-2) and TRBJ1-2, with 9 bases matching TRBD1. CDR1 and CDR2 from the germline V gene are LGHDT and YNNKEL (reference sequence). The CDR3 totals 14 residues. V gave up 5 bases and J gave up 5 bases; unmatched junction bases: 6.

This chain joins TRBV6-5 and TRBJ1-4; 7 bases align to TRBD1. V lost 5 bases to trimming and J lost 5 bases; unmatched junction nucleotides: 5. The germline CDR1 and CDR2 sequences are MNHEY and SVGAGI. CDR3 length equals 14 residues. CDR3: CASSRQGLNEKLFF. CDR3 sequence (DNA): TGTGCCAGCAGTCGACAGGGCCTCAATGAAAAACTGTTTTTT.

The chain has TRBV28 and TRBJ1-2; 7 positions agree with TRBD1. Germline assignment: CDR1 MDHEN and CDR2 SYDVKM. The CDR3 is 14 amino acids. With V trimmed by 4 bases and J by 4 bases, 6 bases remained unmatched. In DNA form, the CDR3 reads TGTGCCAGCAGTTACGGGACAGTGACCTATGGCTACACCTTC. As protein: CASSYGTVTYGYTF.